This entry lists 27 T cell receptor beta chains sequenced from one sample in a study of T cell responses to AZD1222 COVID-19 vaccine. The table came from immunoSEQ multiplex PCR; TCRdb's copy has only in-frame clones and leaves some out. The repertoire holds 95,000 to 100,000 clones, with about 90% as singletons. The input for sequencing was peripheral blood, taken 28 days after the second AZD1222 dose. All receptors derive from an adult who received the AZD1222 COVID-19 vaccine.

Here the CDR3 reads CASSVLAGGVMDTQYF. The CDR3 bases are TGTGCCAGCAGCGTCCTAGCGGGGGGGGTCATGGATACGCAGTATTTT. The V and J genes are TRBV9 and TRBJ2-3, with 12 bases matching TRBD2. V lost 2 bases, J lost 6 bases, and 7 bases stayed unmatched. Per the germline V gene, CDR1 is SGDLS and CDR2 is YYNGEE. The CDR3 has 16 residues.

The CDR3: CASRTGVNTEAFF. Here the CDR3 DNA reads TGTGCCAGCAGAACAGGGGTGAACACTGAAGCTTTCTTT. The rearrangement uses TRBV12-3 or TRBV12-4 and TRBJ1-1; 7 bases fit TRBD1. There are 13 residues in the CDR3. V shed 6 bases, J shed 0 bases, and the junction held 1 base outside the gene matches.

The chain combines TRBV28 with TRBJ1-2; 7 nucleotides agree with TRBD1. The V segment lost 3 bases and the J segment 4 bases; nucleotides outside the gene matches: 5. CDR1 and CDR2 (germline): MDHEN, SYDVKM. CDR3 length equals 14 residues. In DNA, the CDR3 is TGTGCCAGCAGTTTGACAGGGTCTTTCTATGGCTACACCTTC. It yields the protein CASSLTGSFYGYTF.

The chain combines TRBV1 with TRBJ2-7; the table's D gene call, TRBD2, was not cross checked with the DNA. TRBV1 has pseudogene status. CDR3 length: 11 amino acids. The CDR3 sequence is CTSSQALFRYF. DNA of the CDR3: TGCACCAGCAGCCAAGCTCTCTTCCGGTACTTC.

The V gene is TRBV5-1, the J gene TRBJ2-7; weak D call: TRBD1 (5 bases). V gave up 0 bases and J gave up 3 bases, with 13 bases separating them. This CDR3 is 15 amino acids long. Germline loops: CDR1 SGHRS, CDR2 YFSETQ. The CDR3, as DNA: TGCGCCAGCAGCTTGGATCCAGGGAACCTCTACGAGCAGTACTTC. Its protein is CASSLDPGNLYEQYF.

This clone is a singleton in its sample. The chain is built from TRBV27 and TRBJ2-3, with 7 bases aligning to TRBD2. V gave up 2 bases and J gave up 4 bases; unmatched junction bases: 6. The CDR3 length is 15 residues. Germline V lookup: CDR1 MNHEY, CDR2 SMNVEV (reference sequence). The CDR3, as DNA: TGTGCCAGCAGTTTAATTCCTAGCGGAGCAGATACGCAGTATTTT. As protein: CASSLIPSGADTQYF.

The chain uses TRBV3-1 (or the pseudogene TRBV3-2) and TRBJ1-6; 7 bases are shared with TRBD1. Per germline, CDR1 LGHDT and CDR2 YNNKEL (reference sequence). This CDR3 comprises 18 residues. The V segment lost 4 bases and the J segment 0 bases; nucleotides outside the gene matches: 9. The CDR3 nucleotides are TGTGCCAGCAGCCGCATTTTGGGACAGCGCTCCTATAATTCACCCCTCCACTTT. This translates into CASSRILGQRSYNSPLHF.

The DNA of the CDR3 is TGTGCCAGCAGAAATCCGCAGCGGGGTCCCTACGAGCAGTACTTC. The encoded protein is CASRNPQRGPYEQYF. The chain is built from TRBV21-1 and TRBJ2-7; the table's D call TRBD2 went unverified against the DNA. TRBV21-1 is flagged as a pseudogene. The length of the CDR3 is 15 residues.

The chain carries TRBV2 and TRBJ1-5; unclear D gene. Germline CDR1 reads SNHLY; CDR2 reads FYNNEI. Trimming shortened V by 2 bases and J by 7 bases, and 9 bases separated the two germline ends. The CDR3 has 13 amino acids. CDR3 loop: CASSENWEQPQHF. The CDR3 DNA follows: TGTGCCAGCAGTGAAAACTGGGAGCAGCCCCAGCATTTT.

The chain couples TRBV9 to TRBJ2-1; 9 bases fit TRBD2. The germline CDR1 and CDR2 sequences are SGDLS and YYNGEE. The ends lost 4 bases at V and 0 bases at J; junction bases unmatched: 5. CDR3 length: 16 residues. CDR3 in DNA: TGTGCCAGCAGCCCATCTAGCGGGGACTCCTACAATGAGCAGTTCTTC. It yields the protein CASSPSSGDSYNEQFF.

The gene calls are TRBV4-2 and TRBJ2-3; 11 positions match TRBD2. From germline, CDR1 is LGHNA and CDR2 YNFKEQ. The CDR3 loop spans 15 amino acids. J gave up 4 bases and V 6 bases, and 6 bases lay outside the gene matches. The CDR3 region has the DNA TGTGCCAGCAGTCTCCCGGGACTAGCGGCAGATACGCAGTATTTT. Translation gives CASSLPGLAADTQYF.

This sequence joins TRBV7-8 and TRBJ1-5, with D tentatively TRBD1 (6 bases). This CDR3 is 17 amino acids long. The germline gives CDR1 SGHVS, CDR2 FQNEAQ. Trimming pared 5 bases from V and 0 bases from J, leaving 17 bases between. The CDR3 bases are TGTGCCAGCAGCCCCACATGGGGGCAGGTTAGCAATCAGCCCCAGCATTTT. Amino acid sequence: CASSPTWGQVSNQPQHF.

The chain recombines TRBV7-8 with TRBJ2-1, with 10 bases identical to TRBD2. The CDR3 consists of 14 residues. With 2 bases clipped from V and 11 bases from J, the junction kept 6 bases outside the gene matches. Per germline, CDR1 SGHVS and CDR2 FQNEAQ. The CDR3 DNA reads TGTGCCAGCAGCTTACAGCGGGAGGGCCTTAAGCAGTTCTTC. Its protein is CASSLQREGLKQFF.

This clone is a singleton in its sample. This chain joins TRBV2 and TRBJ1-4; D gene ambiguous. V gave up 3 bases and J gave up 4 bases, with 9 bases separating them. CDR1 and CDR2 from the germline V gene are SNHLY and FYNNEI. CDR3 length equals 14 residues. The CDR3 nucleotides read TGTGCCAGCAGTGATCGTGTGGGTAATGAAAAACTGTTTTTT. This sequence encodes CASSDRVGNEKLFF.

The table lists this clone with a count of one. This chain uses TRBV5-6 with TRBJ2-2; D may match TRBD1 or TRBD2 (5 bases each). The CDR3 is made up of 16 amino acids. Germline V gene sequence: CDR1 SGHDT, CDR2 YYEEEE. Trimming shortened V by 4 bases and J by 2 bases, and 15 bases separated the two germline ends. As DNA, the CDR3 is TGTGCCAGCAGCCCGGAGGCAGGGTCCAACACCGGGGAGCTGTTTTTT. Its protein product is CASSPEAGSNTGELFF.

This chain uses TRBV7-8 with TRBJ1-5; D call uncertain. The CDR3 has 14 amino acids. CDR1 is SGHVS, CDR2 FQNEAQ, per germline. The V and J ends lost 0 bases and 3 bases respectively, with 6 bases between them. CDR3: CASSLAGTNQPQHF. DNA of the CDR3: TGTGCCAGCAGCTTAGCTGGTACCAATCAGCCCCAGCATTTT.

J is TRBJ2-1 and V is TRBV2; a weak D match, TRBD1 (5 bases). Trimming removed 9 bases at V and 7 bases at J, with 19 bases between. The CDR3 is 14 amino acids. CDR1 is SNHLY and CDR2 is FYNNEI in the germline V gene. The CDR3 DNA is TGTGCCAGGGGTGGGCAGGGCCCCGGTAATGAGCAGTTCTTC. It specifies CARGGQGPGNEQFF.

V usage is TRBV7-9 and J usage is TRBJ2-7; D unresolved. CDR3 length: 12 residues. The germline CDR1 and CDR2 sequences are SEHNR and FQNEAQ (reference sequence). The V end lost 2 bases, the J end lost 4 bases, and 6 bases lay between the germline ends. The CDR3 sequence: CASSLNPYEQYF. The CDR3 region has the DNA TGTGCCAGCAGCTTAAATCCGTACGAGCAGTACTTC. The variable domain in full, completed from reference TRBV7-9 and TRBJ2-7, reads DTGVSQNPRHKITKRGQNVTFRCDPISEHNRLYWYRQTLGQGPEFLTYFQNEAQLEKSRLLSDRFSAERPKGSFSTLEIQRTEQGDSAMYLCASSLNPYEQYFGPGTRLTVT.

V and J are TRBV18 and TRBJ1-4; 7 positions agree with TRBD1. Germline V gene sequence: CDR1 KGHSH, CDR2 LQKENI. The CDR3 totals 17 residues. The J segment lost 1 base and the V segment lost 2 bases, leaving 7 bases of the junction unmatched. This CDR3 reads CASSPVTGKGTNEKLFF. The CDR3, as DNA: TGTGCCAGCTCACCAGTGACAGGGAAGGGAACTAATGAAAAACTGTTTTTT. The whole variable domain, remainder taken from reference TRBV18 and TRBJ1-4, is NAGVMQNPRHLVRRRGQEARLRCSPMKGHSHVYWYRQLPEEGLKFMVYLQKENIIDESGMPKERFSAEFPKEGPSILRIQQVVRGDSAAYFCASSPVTGKGTNEKLFFGSGTQLSVL.

This chain joins TRBV3-1 (or the pseudogene TRBV3-2) and TRBJ2-4; perhaps D is TRBD1 or TRBD2 (5 bases each). Germline CDR1 and CDR2: LGHDT and YNNKEL (reference sequence). V was cut by 3 bases and J by 0 bases, with 12 bases left in between. The CDR3 sequence is 16 residues long. The CDR3 sequence: CASSQRGSLAKNIQYF. DNA of the CDR3: TGTGCCAGCAGCCAGAGGGGTTCTTTAGCCAAAAACATTCAGTACTTC.

The chain has TRBV7-9 and TRBJ1-1; D is ambiguous. This CDR3 has 14 residues. Germline values: CDR1 SEHNR, CDR2 FQNEAQ (reference sequence). V lost 5 bases to trimming and J lost 6 bases, with 16 bases between them. CDR3 nucleotide sequence: TGTGCCAGCAGCCCCTTCGAGGCCCTCCCTGAAGCTTTCTTT. Translated, it gives CASSPFEALPEAFF. Full variable domain (missing parts from reference TRBV7-9 and TRBJ1-1): DTGVSQNPRHKITKRGQNVTFRCDPISEHNRLYWYRQTLGQGPEFLTYFQNEAQLEKSRLLSDRFSAERPKGSFSTLEIQRTEQGDSAMYLCASSPFEALPEAFFGQGTRLTVV.

This chain uses TRBV7-9 with TRBJ2-7; TRBD2 is a possible D gene (6 bases). Germline loops: CDR1 SEHNR, CDR2 FQNEAQ (reference sequence). Deletions cut 3 bases from V and 5 bases from J, with 11 bases between. This CDR3 is built from 13 residues. The CDR3 nucleotides read TGTGCCAGCAGCTTTAGGGAGGCCGACGAGCAGTACTTC. Translated: CASSFREADEQYF.

The V call is TRBV6-2 or TRBV6-3, the J call TRBJ1-2, with D possibly TRBD1 on 6 matching bases. Trimming left V 0 bases short and J 4 bases short, with 12 bases between. Germline V lookup: CDR1 MNHEY, CDR2 SVGEGT. This CDR3 has 15 amino acids. This CDR3 reads CASSYSRSGAYGYTF. The CDR3 nucleotides are TGTGCCAGCAGTTACTCGAGATCAGGGGCCTATGGCTACACCTTC.

The chain is built from TRBV27 and TRBJ2-7, with D maybe TRBD2 (6 bases). The V gene lost 7 bases and the J gene lost 0 bases, with 22 bases spanning the gap. Germline CDR1 is MNHEY and CDR2 is SMNVEV (reference sequence). This CDR3 region has 17 residues. The CDR3 reads CASIADRKTSSSYEQYF. The CDR3 nucleotides read TGTGCCAGCATTGCGGATAGGAAGACTAGTAGCTCCTACGAGCAGTACTTC.

CDR3: CAMGTDTQYF. In nucleotides, the CDR3 is TGTGCCATGGGCACAGATACGCAGTATTTT. J is TRBJ2-3 and V is TRBV10-3; D is unresolved. The V gene's germline CDR1 is ENHRY and CDR2 SYGVKD. The CDR3 totals 10 residues. V lost 9 bases and J lost 1, with 2 bases in between.

The chain has TRBV24-1 and TRBJ2-1; 7 positions match TRBD1. The V gene end was trimmed by 1 base and the J gene end by 4 bases; junction bases not matched to a gene: 3. This CDR3 is built from 15 residues. Germline lookup yields CDR1 KGHDR and CDR2 SFDVKD. CDR3 DNA sequence: TGTGCCACCAGTGATTTCGGGACAGAGTACAATGAGCAGTTCTTC. Translation gives CATSDFGTEYNEQFF.

The CDR3: CASSYSSGGADEQYF. CDR3 DNA: TGCGCCAGCAGCTATTCTAGCGGGGGGGCCGACGAGCAGTACTTC. The rearrangement joins TRBV5-1 to TRBJ2-7; TRBD2 agrees at 12 bases. This CDR3 spans 15 amino acids. Per germline, CDR1 SGHRS and CDR2 YFSETQ. With V trimmed by 3 bases and J by 5 bases, 6 bases remained unmatched.